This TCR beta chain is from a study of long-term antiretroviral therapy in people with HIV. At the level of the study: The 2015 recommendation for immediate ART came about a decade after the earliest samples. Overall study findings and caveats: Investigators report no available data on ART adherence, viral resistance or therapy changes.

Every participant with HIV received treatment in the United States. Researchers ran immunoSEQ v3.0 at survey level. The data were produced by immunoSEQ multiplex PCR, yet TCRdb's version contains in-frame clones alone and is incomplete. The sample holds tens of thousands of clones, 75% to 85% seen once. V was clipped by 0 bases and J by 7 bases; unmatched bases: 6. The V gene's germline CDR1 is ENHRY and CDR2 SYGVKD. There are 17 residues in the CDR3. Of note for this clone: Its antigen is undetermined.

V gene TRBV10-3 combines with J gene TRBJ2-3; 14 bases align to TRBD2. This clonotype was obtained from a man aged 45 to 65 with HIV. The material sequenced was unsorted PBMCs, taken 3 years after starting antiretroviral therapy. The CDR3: CAISESTTSGGAYTQYF. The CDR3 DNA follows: TGTGCCATCAGTGAGTCGACGACTAGCGGGGGGGCGTATACGCAGTATTTT.